This section outlines one T cell receptor (beta chain) sequence together with its context. Its antigen is not known. Starting material of 500 to 600 ng total RNA yielded TCR beta cDNA via a constant-region primer. Three rounds of nested multiplex PCR with slightly modified ARM-PCR produced TCR beta libraries. The two initial PCR rounds, around 11 cycles each, used TRBV1-TRBV30 forward and C-beta reverse primers. TCRdb passed the multiplex PCR reads through MiXCR, listing each CDR3 protein once. The sample holds about 210,000 distinct CDR3 sequences, just under 85% seen once. The germline V gene encodes CDR1 MNHNY and CDR2 SVGAGI (reference sequence). This CDR3 region has 15 residues. Between the trimmed V and J ends, which lost 5 bases and 5 bases, there was a span of 19 bases. This entry belongs to a study of tumor-infiltrating lymphocytes in primary liver carcinoma. Overall study context: Stage T1-T3 N0M0 tumors spanned about 4.2 to 10 cm. Study-level findings and limits: Lower overlap was observed for tumor-adjacent and tumor-blood pairs relative to tumor region pairs.

Co-extracting RNA and DNA was done with roughly 17-33 mg of unsorted bulk tissue as input. Patients were chronically HBV-infected and treatment-naive. Every tumor specimen contained over 75% viable tumor cells. Source material: tumor tissue from primary liver carcinoma. The TCR comes from a man in his forties with primary liver carcinoma and hepatitis B virus infection. The chain combines TRBV6-6 with TRBJ2-7, with D perhaps matching TRBD2 (6 bases). The CDR3: CASSRLARVVDEQYF. Written as DNA, the CDR3 is TGTGCCAGCAGTCGGCTAGCGCGAGTGGTGGACGAGCAGTACTTC.